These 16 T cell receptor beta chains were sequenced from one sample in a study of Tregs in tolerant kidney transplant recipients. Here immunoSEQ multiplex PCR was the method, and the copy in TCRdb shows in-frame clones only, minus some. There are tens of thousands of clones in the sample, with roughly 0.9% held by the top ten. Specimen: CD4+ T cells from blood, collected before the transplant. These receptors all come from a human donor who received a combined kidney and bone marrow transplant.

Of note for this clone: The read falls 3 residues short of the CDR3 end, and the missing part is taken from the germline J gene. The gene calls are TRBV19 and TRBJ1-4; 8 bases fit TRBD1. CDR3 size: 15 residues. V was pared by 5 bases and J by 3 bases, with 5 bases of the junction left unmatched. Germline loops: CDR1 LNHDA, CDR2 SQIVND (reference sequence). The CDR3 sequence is CASSAGQGANEKLFF. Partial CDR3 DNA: TGTGCCAGTAGTGCCGGACAGGGTGCTAATGAAAAA.

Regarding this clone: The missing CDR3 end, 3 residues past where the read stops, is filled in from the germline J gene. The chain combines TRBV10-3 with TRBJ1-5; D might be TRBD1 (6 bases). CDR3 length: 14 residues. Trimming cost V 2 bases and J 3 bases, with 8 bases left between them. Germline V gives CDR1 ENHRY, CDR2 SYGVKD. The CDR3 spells CAISEQGINQPQHF. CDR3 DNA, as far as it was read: TGTGCCATCAGTGAGCAGGGGATCAATCAGCCC.

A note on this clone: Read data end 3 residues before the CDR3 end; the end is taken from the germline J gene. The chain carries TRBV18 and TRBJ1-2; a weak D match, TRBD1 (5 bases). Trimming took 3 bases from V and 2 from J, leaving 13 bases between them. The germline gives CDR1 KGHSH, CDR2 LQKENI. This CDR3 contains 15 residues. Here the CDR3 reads CASSPGAGINYGYTF. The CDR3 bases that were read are TGTGCCAGCTCACCTGGGGCAGGGATAAACTATGGC.

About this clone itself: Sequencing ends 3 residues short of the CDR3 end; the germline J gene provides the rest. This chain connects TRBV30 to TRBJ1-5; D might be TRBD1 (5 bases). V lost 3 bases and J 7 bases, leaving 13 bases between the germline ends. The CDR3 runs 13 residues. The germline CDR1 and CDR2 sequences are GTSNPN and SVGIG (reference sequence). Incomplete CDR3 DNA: TGTGCCTGGAGCGACCTCCGGGGGCAGCCC. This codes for CAWSDLRGQP. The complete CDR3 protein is CAWSDLRGQPQHF.

The part of the CDR3 DNA that was read is TGTGCCACTGGAGGTGACGGGTCCCAAGAGACC. Translation: CATGGDGSQET. The whole CDR3 reads CATGGDGSQETQYF. The J gene is TRBJ2-5, the V gene TRBV19; possible D gene TRBD2, 5 bases. The CDR3 end is not reached by the read, which stops 3 residues before it; the germline J gene fills it in. The V and J ends lost 10 bases and 1 base respectively, with 16 bases between them. This CDR3 contains 14 residues. Germline CDR1 reads LNHDA; CDR2 reads SQIVND (reference sequence). Variable domain in full (rest from reference TRBV19 and TRBJ2-5): DGGITQSPKYLFRKEGQNVTLSCEQNLNHDAMYWYRQDPGQGLRLIYYSQIVNDFQKGDIAEGYSVSREKKESFPLTVTSAQKNPTAFYLCATGGDGSQETQYFGPGTRLLVL.

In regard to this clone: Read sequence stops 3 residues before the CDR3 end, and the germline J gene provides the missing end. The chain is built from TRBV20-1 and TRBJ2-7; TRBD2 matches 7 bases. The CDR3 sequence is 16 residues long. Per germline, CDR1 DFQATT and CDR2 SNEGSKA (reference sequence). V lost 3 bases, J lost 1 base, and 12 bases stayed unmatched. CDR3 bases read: TGCAGTGCTAGCAAGTCCCAGGCGGGGGATTCCTACGAG. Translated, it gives CSASKSQAGDSYE. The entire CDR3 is CSASKSQAGDSYEQYF.

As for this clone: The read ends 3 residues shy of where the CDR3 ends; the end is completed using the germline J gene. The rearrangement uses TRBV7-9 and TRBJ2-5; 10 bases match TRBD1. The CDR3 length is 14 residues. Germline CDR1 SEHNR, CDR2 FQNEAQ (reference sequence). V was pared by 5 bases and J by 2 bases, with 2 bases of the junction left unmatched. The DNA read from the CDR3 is TGTGCCAGCAGCCCGGACAGGGGGCAAGAGACC. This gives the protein CASSPDRGQET. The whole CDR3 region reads CASSPDRGQETQYF. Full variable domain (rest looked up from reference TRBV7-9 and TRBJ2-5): DTGVSQNPRHKITKRGQNVTFRCDPISEHNRLYWYRQTLGQGPEFLTYFQNEAQLEKSRLLSDRFSAERPKGSFSTLEIQRTEQGDSAMYLCASSPDRGQETQYFGPGTRLLVL.

CDR3 sequence reads: CASSSRYYENIQYF. The DNA read from the CDR3 is TGTGCCAGTAGTAGTAGGTACTACGAAAACATT. The chain joins TRBV19 to TRBJ2-4; D uncertain. The read stops 3 residues short of the end of the CDR3; the missing end is completed from the germline J gene. Germline CDR1 and CDR2: LNHDA and SQIVND (reference sequence). The ends were cut back, 4 bases at V and 5 bases at J, with 12 bases in the middle. The CDR3 contains 14 residues.

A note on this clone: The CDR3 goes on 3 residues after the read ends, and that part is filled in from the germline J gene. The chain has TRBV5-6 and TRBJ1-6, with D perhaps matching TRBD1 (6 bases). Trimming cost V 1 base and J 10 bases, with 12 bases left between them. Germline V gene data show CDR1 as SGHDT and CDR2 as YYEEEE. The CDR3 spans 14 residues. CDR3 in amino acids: CASSLNRVISPLHF. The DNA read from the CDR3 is TGTGCCAGCAGCTTGAACAGGGTAATCTCACCC. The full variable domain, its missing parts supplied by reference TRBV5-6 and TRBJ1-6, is DAGVTQSPTHLIKTRGQQVTLRCSPKSGHDTVSWYQQALGQGPQFIFQYYEEEERQRGNFPDRFSGHQFPNYSSELNVNALLLGDSALYLCASSLNRVISPLHFGNGTRLTVT.

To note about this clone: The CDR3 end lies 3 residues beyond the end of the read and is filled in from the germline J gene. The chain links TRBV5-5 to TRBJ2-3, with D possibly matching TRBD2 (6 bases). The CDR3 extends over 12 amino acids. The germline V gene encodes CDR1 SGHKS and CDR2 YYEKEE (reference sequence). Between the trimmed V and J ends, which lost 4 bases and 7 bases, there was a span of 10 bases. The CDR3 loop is CASSSSGNTQYF. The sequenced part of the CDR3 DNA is TGTGCCAGCAGCAGTAGCGGAAATACG.

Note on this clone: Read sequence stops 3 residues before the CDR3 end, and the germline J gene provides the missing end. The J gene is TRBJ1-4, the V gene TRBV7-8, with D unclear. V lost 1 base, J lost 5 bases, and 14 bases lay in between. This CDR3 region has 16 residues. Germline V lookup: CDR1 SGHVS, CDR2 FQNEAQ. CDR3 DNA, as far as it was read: TGTGCCAGCAGCTTAGGTACTACGAAGTCAAATGAAAAA. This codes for CASSLGTTKSNEK. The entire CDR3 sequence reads CASSLGTTKSNEKLFF.

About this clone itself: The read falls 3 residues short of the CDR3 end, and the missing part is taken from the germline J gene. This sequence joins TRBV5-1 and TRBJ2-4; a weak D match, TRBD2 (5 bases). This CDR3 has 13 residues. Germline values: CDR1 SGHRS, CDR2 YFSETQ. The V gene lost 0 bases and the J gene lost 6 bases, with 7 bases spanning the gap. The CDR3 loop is CASSLAGVNIQYF. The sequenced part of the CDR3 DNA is TGCGCCAGCAGCTTGGCCGGGGTAAACATT.

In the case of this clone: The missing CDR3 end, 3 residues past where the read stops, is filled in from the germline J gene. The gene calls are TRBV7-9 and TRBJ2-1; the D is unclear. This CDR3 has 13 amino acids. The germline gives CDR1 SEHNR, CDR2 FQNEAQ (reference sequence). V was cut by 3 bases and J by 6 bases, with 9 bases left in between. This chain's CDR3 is CASSFSGSNEQFF. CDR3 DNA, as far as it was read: TGTGCCAGCAGCTTTTCAGGTTCCAATGAG.

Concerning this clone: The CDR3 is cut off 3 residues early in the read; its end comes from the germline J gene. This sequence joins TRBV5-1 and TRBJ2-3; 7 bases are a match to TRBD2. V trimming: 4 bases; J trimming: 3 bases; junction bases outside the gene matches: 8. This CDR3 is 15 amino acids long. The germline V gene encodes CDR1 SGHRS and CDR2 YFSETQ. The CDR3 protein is CASSLRTSGTDTQYF. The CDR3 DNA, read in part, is TGCGCCAGCAGCCTCCGGACTAGTGGGACAGATACG.

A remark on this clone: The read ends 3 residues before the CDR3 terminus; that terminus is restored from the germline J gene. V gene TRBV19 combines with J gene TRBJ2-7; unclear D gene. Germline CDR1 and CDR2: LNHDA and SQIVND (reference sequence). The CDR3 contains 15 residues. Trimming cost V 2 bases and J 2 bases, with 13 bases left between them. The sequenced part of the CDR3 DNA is TGTGCCAGTAGTATAAGGCCCCGCGGTACCTACGAG. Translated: CASSIRPRGTYE. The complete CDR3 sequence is CASSIRPRGTYEQYF.

The CDR3 loop is CASRLTSGRINEQFF. The CDR3 bases that were read are TGTGCCAGCAGACTTACTAGCGGGAGGATCAATGAG. V usage is TRBV2 and J usage is TRBJ2-1, with 12 positions matching TRBD2. The CDR3 end lies 3 residues beyond the end of the read and is filled in from the germline J gene. Germline CDR1 SNHLY, CDR2 FYNNEI. Trimming took 6 bases from V and 6 from J; bases not matched to a gene: 6. The CDR3 extends over 15 amino acids.